This T cell receptor (beta chain) was found in a study of molecular identifiers for immune sequencing clone quantification. Across the whole study: The replicates split RNA from around 20,000 or 100,000 naive CD8 cells five ways and sequenced four.

Comment on this clonotype: Its cognate antigen is unknown.

One entry per CDR3 protein, called by TCRdb with MiXCR from the PCR reads. The top ten hold 0.75% to 0.8% of the sample, which has nearly 650,000 distinct CDR3 sequences, 25% seen once. V shed 6 bases and J shed 0 bases, with 19 bases lying between them. CDR3 length: 17 amino acids. Germline CDR1 is MNHEY and CDR2 is SVGEGT. Study results and caveats: Whereas naive cells kept under 1% of molecules in clones above 20 RNA copies, such clones held over 99% in effectors. Same-barcode identical TCR molecules could make highly expanded clones look smaller than they are.

Naive CD8 T cells were FACS-sorted by CD8+CD4-CCR7+CD45RA+ markers. The receptor was isolated from a human donor in good health. Some libraries in this study had Jurkat cell RNA spiked in. The specimen sequenced was naive CD8+ T cells from blood, with Jurkat cell RNA spiked in. Subset described: FACS-sorted CD8+CD4-CCR7+CD45RA+ naive T cells. The rearrangement joins TRBV6-2 or TRBV6-3 to TRBJ2-3, with D uncertain. The CDR3 sequence is CASRDDGVYDSTDTQYF. The DNA for the CDR3 is TGTGCCAGCAGGGATGATGGCGTATACGATAGCACAGATACGCAGTATTTT.